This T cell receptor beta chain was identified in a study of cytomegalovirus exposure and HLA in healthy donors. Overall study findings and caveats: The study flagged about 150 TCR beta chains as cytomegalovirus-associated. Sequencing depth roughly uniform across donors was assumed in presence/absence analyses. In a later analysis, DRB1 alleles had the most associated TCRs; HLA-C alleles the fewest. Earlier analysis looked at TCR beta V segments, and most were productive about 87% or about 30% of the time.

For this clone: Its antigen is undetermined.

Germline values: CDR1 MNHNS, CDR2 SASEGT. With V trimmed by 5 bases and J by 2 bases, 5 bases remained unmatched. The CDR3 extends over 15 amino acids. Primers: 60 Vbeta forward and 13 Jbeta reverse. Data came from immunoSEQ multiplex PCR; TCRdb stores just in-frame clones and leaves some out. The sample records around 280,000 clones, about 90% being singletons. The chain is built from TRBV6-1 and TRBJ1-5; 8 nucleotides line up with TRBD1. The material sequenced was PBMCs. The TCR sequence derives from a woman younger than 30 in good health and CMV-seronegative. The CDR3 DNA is TGTGCCAGCAGTATTGGACAGGGAGGCAATCAGCCCCAGCATTTT. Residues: CASSIGQGGNQPQHF.